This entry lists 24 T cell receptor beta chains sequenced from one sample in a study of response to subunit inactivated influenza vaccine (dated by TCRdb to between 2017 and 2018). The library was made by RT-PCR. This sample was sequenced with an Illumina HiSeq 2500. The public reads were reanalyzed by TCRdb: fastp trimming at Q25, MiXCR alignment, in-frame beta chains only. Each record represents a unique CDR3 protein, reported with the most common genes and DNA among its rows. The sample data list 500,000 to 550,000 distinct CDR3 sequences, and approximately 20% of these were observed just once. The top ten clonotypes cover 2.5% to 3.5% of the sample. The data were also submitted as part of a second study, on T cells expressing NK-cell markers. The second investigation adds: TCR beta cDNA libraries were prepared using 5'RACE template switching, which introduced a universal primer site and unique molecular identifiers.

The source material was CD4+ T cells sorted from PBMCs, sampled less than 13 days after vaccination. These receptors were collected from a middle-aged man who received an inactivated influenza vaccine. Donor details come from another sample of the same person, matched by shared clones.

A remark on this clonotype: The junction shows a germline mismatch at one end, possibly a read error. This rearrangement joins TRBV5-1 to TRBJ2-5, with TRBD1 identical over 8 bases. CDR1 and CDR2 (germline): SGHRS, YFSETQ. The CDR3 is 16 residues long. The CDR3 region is CTSSLGPQGAQETQYF. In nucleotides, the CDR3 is TGCACCAGCAGCTTGGGACCCCAGGGGGCGCAAGAGACCCAGTACTTC.

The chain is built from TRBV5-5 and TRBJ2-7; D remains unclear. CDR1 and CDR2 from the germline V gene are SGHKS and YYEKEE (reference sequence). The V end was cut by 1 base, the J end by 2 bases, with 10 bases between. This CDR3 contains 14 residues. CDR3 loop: CASSLSLRTYEQYF. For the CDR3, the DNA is TGTGCCAGCAGCTTGTCCCTCAGAACCTACGAGCAGTACTTC.

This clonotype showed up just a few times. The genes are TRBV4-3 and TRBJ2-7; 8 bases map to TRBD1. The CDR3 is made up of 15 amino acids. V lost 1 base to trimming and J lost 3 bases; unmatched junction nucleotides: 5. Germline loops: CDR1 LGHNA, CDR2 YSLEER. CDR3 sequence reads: CASSQGQGALYEQYF. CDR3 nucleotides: TGCGCCAGCAGCCAAGGGCAGGGGGCGCTCTACGAGCAGTACTTC.

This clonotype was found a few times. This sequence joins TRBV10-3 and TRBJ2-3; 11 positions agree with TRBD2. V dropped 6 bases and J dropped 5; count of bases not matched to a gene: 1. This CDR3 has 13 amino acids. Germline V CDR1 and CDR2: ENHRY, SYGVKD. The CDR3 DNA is TGTGCCATCAGGGGGACTAGCGGAGATACGCAGTATTTT. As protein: CAIRGTSGDTQYF.

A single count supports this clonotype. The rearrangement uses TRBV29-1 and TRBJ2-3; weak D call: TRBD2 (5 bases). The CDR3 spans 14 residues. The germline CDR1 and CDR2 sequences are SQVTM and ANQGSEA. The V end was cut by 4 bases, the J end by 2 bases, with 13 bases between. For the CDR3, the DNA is TGCAGCGTTGGGCTAGCACATTCCACAGATACGCAGTATTTT. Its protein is CSVGLAHSTDTQYF.

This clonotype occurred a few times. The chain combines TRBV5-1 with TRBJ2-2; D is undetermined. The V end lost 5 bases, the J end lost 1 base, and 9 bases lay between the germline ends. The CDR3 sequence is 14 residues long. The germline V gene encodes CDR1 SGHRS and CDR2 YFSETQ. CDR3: CASRPGRNTGELFF. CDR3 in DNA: TGCGCCAGCAGACCCGGACGGAACACCGGGGAGCTGTTTTTT.

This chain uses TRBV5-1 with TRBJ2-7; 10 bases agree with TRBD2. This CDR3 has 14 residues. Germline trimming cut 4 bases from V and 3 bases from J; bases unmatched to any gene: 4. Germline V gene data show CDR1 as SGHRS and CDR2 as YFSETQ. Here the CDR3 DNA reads TGCGCCAGCAGCCTTAGCGGGAGGTTCTACGAGCAGTACTTC. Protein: CASSLSGRFYEQYF.

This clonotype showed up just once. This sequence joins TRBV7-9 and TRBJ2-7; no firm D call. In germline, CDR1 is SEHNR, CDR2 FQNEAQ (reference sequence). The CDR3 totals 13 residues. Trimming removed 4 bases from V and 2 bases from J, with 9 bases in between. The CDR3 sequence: CASSSRATYEQYF. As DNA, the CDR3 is TGTGCCAGCAGCTCCCGGGCCACCTACGAGCAGTACTTC.

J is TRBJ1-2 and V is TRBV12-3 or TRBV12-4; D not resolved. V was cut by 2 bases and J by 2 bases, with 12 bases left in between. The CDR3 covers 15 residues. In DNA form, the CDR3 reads TGTGCCAGCAGTTTAAACCGACTGAGGAACTATGGCTACACCTTC. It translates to CASSLNRLRNYGYTF.

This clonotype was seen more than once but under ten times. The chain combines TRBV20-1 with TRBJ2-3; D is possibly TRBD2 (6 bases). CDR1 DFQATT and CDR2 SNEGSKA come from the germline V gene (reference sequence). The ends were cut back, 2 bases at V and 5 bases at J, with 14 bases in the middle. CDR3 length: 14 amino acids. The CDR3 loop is CSARPPGVGDTQYF. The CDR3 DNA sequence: TGCAGTGCTAGACCCCCGGGGGTGGGAGATACGCAGTATTTT.

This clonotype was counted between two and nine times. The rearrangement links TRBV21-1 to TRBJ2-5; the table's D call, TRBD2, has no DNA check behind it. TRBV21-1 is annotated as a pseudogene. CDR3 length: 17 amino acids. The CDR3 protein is CASSKRSFRAFQETQYF. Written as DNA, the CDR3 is TGTGCCAGCAGCAAACGGTCGTTCAGGGCCTTCCAAGAGACCCAGTACTTC.

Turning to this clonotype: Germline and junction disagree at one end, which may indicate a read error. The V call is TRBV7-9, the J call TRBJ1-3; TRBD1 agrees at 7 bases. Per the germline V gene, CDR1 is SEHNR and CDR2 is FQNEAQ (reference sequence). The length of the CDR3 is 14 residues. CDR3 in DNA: TGCGCCAGCAGCTCGACAGGGTCAGGAAACACCATATATTTT. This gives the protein CASSSTGSGNTIYF.

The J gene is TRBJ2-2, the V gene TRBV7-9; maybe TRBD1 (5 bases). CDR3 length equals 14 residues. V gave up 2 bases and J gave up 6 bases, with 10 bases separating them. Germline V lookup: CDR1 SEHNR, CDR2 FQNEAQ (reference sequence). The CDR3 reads CASSLTQQAGELFF. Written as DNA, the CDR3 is TGTGCCAGCAGCTTAACCCAACAGGCCGGGGAGCTGTTTTTT.

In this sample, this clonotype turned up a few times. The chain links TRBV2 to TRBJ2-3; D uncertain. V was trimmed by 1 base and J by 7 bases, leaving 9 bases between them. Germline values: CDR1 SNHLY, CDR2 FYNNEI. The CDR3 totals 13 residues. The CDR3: CASSEGPSYTQYF. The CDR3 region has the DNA TGTGCCAGCAGTGAAGGCCCCTCTTATACGCAGTATTTT.

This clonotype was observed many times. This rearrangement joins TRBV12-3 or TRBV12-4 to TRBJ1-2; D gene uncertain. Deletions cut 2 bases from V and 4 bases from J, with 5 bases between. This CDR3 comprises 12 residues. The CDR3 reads CASSLRTYGYTF. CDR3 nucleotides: TGTGCCAGCAGTTTACGGACCTATGGCTACACCTTC.

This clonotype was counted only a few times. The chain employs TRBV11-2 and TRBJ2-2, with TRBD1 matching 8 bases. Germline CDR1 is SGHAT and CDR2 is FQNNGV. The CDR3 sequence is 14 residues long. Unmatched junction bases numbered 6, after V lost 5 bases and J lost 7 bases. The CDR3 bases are TGTGCCAGCAGCCCAGGGACAGGATTCGGGGAGCTGTTTTTT. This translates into CASSPGTGFGELFF.

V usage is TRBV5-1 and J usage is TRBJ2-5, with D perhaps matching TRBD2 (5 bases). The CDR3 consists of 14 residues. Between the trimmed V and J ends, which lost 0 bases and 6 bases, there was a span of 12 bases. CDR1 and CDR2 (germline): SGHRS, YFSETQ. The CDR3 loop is CASSLAAREKTQYF. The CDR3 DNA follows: TGCGCCAGCAGCTTGGCGGCGAGGGAGAAGACCCAGTACTTC. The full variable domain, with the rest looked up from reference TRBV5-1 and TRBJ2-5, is KAGVTQTPRYLIKTRGQQVTLSCSPISGHRSVSWYQQTPGQGLQFLFEYFSETQRNKGNFPGRFSGRQFSNSRSEMNVSTLELGDSALYLCASSLAAREKTQYFGPGTRLLVL.

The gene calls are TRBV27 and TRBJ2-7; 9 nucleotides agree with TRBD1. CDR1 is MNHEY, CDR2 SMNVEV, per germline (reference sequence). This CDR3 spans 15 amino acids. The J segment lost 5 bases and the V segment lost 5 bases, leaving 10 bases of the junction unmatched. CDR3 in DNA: TGTGCCAGCAGTCCCTATGACAGGGGGAAGAACGAGCAGTACTTC. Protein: CASSPYDRGKNEQYF.

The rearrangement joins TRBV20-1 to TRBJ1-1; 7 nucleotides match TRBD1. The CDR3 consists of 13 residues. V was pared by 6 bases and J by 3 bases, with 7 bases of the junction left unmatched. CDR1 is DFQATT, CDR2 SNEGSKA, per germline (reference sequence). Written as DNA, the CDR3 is TGCAGTGCGCCCCGGACAGGTTACACTGAAGCTTTCTTT. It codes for CSAPRTGYTEAFF.

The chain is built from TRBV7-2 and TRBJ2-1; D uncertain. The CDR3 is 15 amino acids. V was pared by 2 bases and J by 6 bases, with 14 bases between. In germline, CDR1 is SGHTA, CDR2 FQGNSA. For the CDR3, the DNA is TGTGCCAGCAGCTTAAGGGCCCCAGACGGCAATGAGCAGTTCTTC. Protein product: CASSLRAPDGNEQFF.

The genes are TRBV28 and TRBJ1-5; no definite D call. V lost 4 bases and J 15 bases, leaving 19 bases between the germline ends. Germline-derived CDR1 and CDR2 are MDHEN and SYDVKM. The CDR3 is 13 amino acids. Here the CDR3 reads CASSSDDIGKRHF. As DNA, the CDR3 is TGTGCCAGCAGTTCTGACGACATCGGCAAACGGCATTTT.

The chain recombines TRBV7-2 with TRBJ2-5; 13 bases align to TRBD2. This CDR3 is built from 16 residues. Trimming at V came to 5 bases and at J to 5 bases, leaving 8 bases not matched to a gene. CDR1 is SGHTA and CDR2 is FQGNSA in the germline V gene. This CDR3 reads CASSLWTSGRGETQYF. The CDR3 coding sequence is TGTGCCAGCAGCCTTTGGACTAGCGGGAGAGGGGAGACCCAGTACTTC.

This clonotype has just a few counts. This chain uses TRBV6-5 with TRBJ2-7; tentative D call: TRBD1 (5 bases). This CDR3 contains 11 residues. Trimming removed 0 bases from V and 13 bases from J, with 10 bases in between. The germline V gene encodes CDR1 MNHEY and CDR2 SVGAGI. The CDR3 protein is CASSYSGQVYF. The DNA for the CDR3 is TGTGCCAGCAGTTACTCGGGGCAGGTCTACTTC.

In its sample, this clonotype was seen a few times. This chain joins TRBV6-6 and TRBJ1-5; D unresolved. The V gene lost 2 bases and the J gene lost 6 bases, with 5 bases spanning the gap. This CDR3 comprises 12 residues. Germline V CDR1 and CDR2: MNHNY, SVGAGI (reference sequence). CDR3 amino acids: CASSYRSQPQHF. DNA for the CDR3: TGTGCCAGCAGTTACAGGAGTCAGCCCCAGCATTTT.